One sample yielded the 15 T cell receptor beta chains listed below, sequenced in a study of shared clonotypes between healthy human individuals. Produced via immunoSEQ multiplex PCR; TCRdb's table is partial and in-frame only. This sample has about 1.1 million clones, with about four fifths found just once. Sequencing was done on a sample of memory CD4+ T cells from PBMCs. Documented subset: CD45RA-negative fraction. The receptor set was obtained from a young man in good health. Some clones in this sample may be carry-over from other donors' samples.

The chain combines TRBV5-1 with TRBJ2-3, with 7 bases identical to TRBD1. Per germline, CDR1 SGHRS and CDR2 YFSETQ. The CDR3 spans 13 residues. The V and J ends lost 4 bases and 4 bases, in that order; junction bases with no gene match: 3. CDR3 DNA sequence: TGCGCCAGCAGCGCGCAGGGGGCAGATACGCAGTATTTT. Its translation: CASSAQGADTQYF.

The chain recombines TRBV18 with TRBJ2-7; 8 positions match TRBD1. The ends lost 9 bases at V and 0 bases at J; junction bases unmatched: 7. The CDR3 spans 14 residues. The germline gives CDR1 KGHSH, CDR2 LQKENI. The CDR3 is CASSGTGLSYEQYF. The CDR3 bases are TGTGCCAGTTCCGGGACAGGACTCTCCTACGAGCAGTACTTC.

In its sample, this clone was seen a few times. This chain links TRBV6-5 with TRBJ1-1, with D possibly being TRBD1 (5 bases). The CDR3 consists of 15 residues. The germline V gene encodes CDR1 MNHEY and CDR2 SVGAGI. V was trimmed by 2 bases and J by 3 bases, leaving 13 bases between them. The CDR3, as DNA: TGTGCCAGCAGTTACAGTTGGGGGGTTCACACTGAAGCTTTCTTT. This translates into CASSYSWGVHTEAFF.

On this clone itself: It differs at one base from a far larger clone, so likely a read error. The same CDR3 arises from other DNA sequences in this sample as well. The chain uses TRBV30 and TRBJ1-2; TRBD1 is a possible D gene (6 bases). The CDR3 spans 14 residues. Germline assignment: CDR1 GTSNPN and CDR2 SVGIG (reference sequence). The V gene lost 5 bases and the J gene lost 11 bases, with 24 bases spanning the gap. For the CDR3, the DNA is TGTGCCTGGGGGAGGGACACGGGACGAAGTGGTTACACCTTC. It translates to CAWGRDTGRSGYTF.

This clone was counted between two and nine times. J is TRBJ1-1 and V is TRBV9; D is ambiguous. The CDR3 sequence is 13 residues long. Trimming cost V 1 base and J 2 bases, with 6 bases left between them. CDR1 and CDR2 from the germline V gene are SGDLS and YYNGEE. The CDR3 DNA follows: TGTGCCAGCAGCGTATCGCACAACACTGAAGCTTTCTTT. Residues: CASSVSHNTEAFF.

V gene TRBV11-3 combines with J gene TRBJ2-2; no definite D call. CDR1 and CDR2 from the germline V gene are SGHNT and YENEEA. The CDR3 loop spans 11 amino acids. With 4 bases removed from V and 8 bases from J, the gap between germline ends came to 5 bases. CDR3 protein: CASSSVGELFF. Written as DNA, the CDR3 is TGTGCCAGCAGCTCCGTGGGGGAGCTGTTTTTT.

J is TRBJ2-5 and V is TRBV4-2; 9 positions match TRBD2. The end of the DNA fits TRBJ2-7 better, so the J call may be wrong. Germline V gene data show CDR1 as LGHNA and CDR2 as YNFKEQ. The CDR3 is 14 amino acids. CDR3 protein: CASSQASGNYEQYF. DNA for the CDR3: TGTGCCAGCAGCCAAGCTAGCGGGAACTACGAGCAGTACTTC.

The chain carries TRBV19 and TRBJ1-2; D uncertain. The CDR3 is made up of 15 amino acids. CDR1 and CDR2 (germline): LNHDA, SQIVND (reference sequence). The V end lost 1 base, the J end lost 8 bases, and 17 bases lay between the germline ends. The CDR3 DNA reads TGTGCCAGTAGTATAGTCACAGCCCGGCCGGGAGGCTACACCTTC. Its translation: CASSIVTARPGGYTF.

CDR3 in DNA: TGTGCCAGCAGCCCGGTCCGGATTCAAGAGACCCAGTACTTC. Protein product: CASSPVRIQETQYF. The chain is built from TRBV11-1 and TRBJ2-5; D gene ambiguous. The ends were cut back, 5 bases at V and 2 bases at J, with 12 bases in the middle. The germline gives CDR1 SGHAT, CDR2 FQDESV (reference sequence). The CDR3 consists of 14 residues. Full variable domain (rest looked up from reference TRBV11-1 and TRBJ2-5): EAEVAQSPRYKITEKSQAVAFWCDPISGHATLYWYRQILGQGPELLVQFQDESVVDDSQLPKDRFSAERLKGVDSTLKIQPAELGDSAMYLCASSPVRIQETQYFGPGTRLLVL.

The chain couples TRBV10-3 to TRBJ1-1; D might be TRBD1 (6 bases). V lost 6 bases to trimming and J lost 4 bases, with 15 bases between them. The CDR3 is 14 amino acids. Germline V CDR1 and CDR2: ENHRY, SYGVKD. The CDR3 sequence: CAIRGHPVGTEAFF. The CDR3 coding sequence is TGTGCCATCAGGGGACACCCCGTTGGCACTGAAGCTTTCTTT.

V and J are TRBV20-1 and TRBJ1-2; no clear D gene. The CDR3 is 11 residues long. Per the germline V gene, CDR1 is DFQATT and CDR2 is SNEGSKA (reference sequence). V was trimmed by 4 bases and J by 7 bases, leaving 10 bases between them. The chain's CDR3 is CSATRDAGYTF. The DNA of the CDR3 is TGCAGTGCTACAAGAGACGCTGGCTACACCTTC.

This clone was seen only a few times. The J gene is TRBJ2-1, the V gene TRBV5-6, with TRBD2 identical over 10 bases. From germline, CDR1 is SGHDT and CDR2 YYEEEE. This CDR3 has 16 amino acids. Losses at the gene ends were 3 bases for V and 10 bases for J; bases not matched to a gene: 13. In DNA form, the CDR3 reads TGTGCCAGCAGCTCTCCCGGACTAGCGGCCCCCGGCGAGCAGTTCTTC. Residues: CASSSPGLAAPGEQFF.

The chain has TRBV28 and TRBJ1-4, with TRBD1 matching 11 bases. Per the germline V gene, CDR1 is MDHEN and CDR2 is SYDVKM. V shed 4 bases and J 5 bases; nucleotides not matched to a gene: 6. The CDR3 covers 16 residues. The CDR3 DNA sequence: TGTGCCAGCAGTTCGGGCCGGACAGGGGGCAATGAAAAACTGTTTTTT. Translation: CASSSGRTGGNEKLFF. The variable domain in full, with the rest retrieved from reference TRBV28 and TRBJ1-4, is DVKVTQSSRYLVKRTGEKVFLECVQDMDHENMFWYRQDPGLGLRLIYFSYDVKMKEKGDIPEGYSVSREKKERFSLILESASTNQTSMYLCASSSGRTGGNEKLFFGSGTQLSVL.

The J gene is TRBJ2-7, the V gene TRBV20-1, with TRBD2 matching over 7 bases. The germline CDR1 and CDR2 sequences are DFQATT and SNEGSKA (reference sequence). CDR3 length: 11 amino acids. J was trimmed by 5 bases and V by 6 bases; bases with no gene match: 4. The CDR3 loop reads CSAPREDEQYF. In DNA form, the CDR3 reads TGCAGTGCCCCACGGGAGGACGAGCAGTACTTC.

This clone was counted a few times. Other DNA sequences of this sample code for an identical CDR3. The gene calls are TRBV5-1 and TRBJ2-2; TRBD1 matches at 7 bases. Trimming at V came to 0 bases and at J to 2 bases, leaving 1 base not matched to a gene. This CDR3 region has 15 residues. The germline CDR1 and CDR2 sequences are SGHRS and YFSETQ. CDR3 bases: TGCGCCAGCAGCTTGGGACAGGGAAACACCGGGGAGCTGTTTTTT. Protein sequence: CASSLGQGNTGELFF. Full variable domain (outside the CDR3, taken from reference TRBV5-1 and TRBJ2-2): KAGVTQTPRYLIKTRGQQVTLSCSPISGHRSVSWYQQTPGQGLQFLFEYFSETQRNKGNFPGRFSGRQFSNSRSEMNVSTLELGDSALYLCASSLGQGNTGELFFGEGSRLTVL.